This TCR beta chain was captured by sequencing in a study of blood T cell repertoires in COVID-19. The repertoire was sequenced with immunoSEQ multiplex PCR; TCRdb's copy has only in-frame clones and lacks some. The data show fewer than 250,000 clones, approximately 80% seen once. Trimming removed 0 bases from V and 7 bases from J, with 10 bases in between. Germline CDR1 SGHRS, CDR2 YFSETQ. The CDR3 runs to 14 residues. This sequence joins TRBV5-1 and TRBJ2-2, with a possible D match to TRBD2 (6 bases). This receptor was identified in a human donor in a cohort sampled during active COVID-19. Sequences were obtained from peripheral blood. CDR3 nucleotides: TGCGCCAGCAGCTTGGCCGGGGGAGGCGGGGAGCTGTTTTTT. It yields the protein CASSLAGGGGELFF.